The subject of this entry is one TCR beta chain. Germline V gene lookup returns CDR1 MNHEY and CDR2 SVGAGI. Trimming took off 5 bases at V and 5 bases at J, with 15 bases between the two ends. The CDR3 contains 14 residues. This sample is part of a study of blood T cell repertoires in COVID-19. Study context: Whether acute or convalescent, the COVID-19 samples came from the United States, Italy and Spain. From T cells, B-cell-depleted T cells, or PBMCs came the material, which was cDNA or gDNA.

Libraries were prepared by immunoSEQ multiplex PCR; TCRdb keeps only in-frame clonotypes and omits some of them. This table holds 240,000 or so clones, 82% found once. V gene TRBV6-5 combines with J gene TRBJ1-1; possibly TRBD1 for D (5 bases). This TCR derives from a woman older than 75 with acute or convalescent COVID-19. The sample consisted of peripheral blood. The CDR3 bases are TGTGCCAGCAGTCACCGCGGGGGAGGTACTGAAGCTTTCTTT. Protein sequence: CASSHRGGGTEAFF.